This TCR beta chain was observed in a study of T-cell memory formation after mild COVID-19. Study conclusions and caveats: The finding that pre-infection memory included some responding clones suggested that cross-reactive memory joined. Clones that got smaller from day 15 to 85 had even CD4/CD8, while clones growing later tipped toward CD4+.

Constant-segment primers and 5'RACE yielded cDNA libraries for TCR alpha and TCR beta, each carrying sample barcodes and UMIs. TCRdb passed the 5' RACE reads through MiXCR, listing each CDR3 protein once. The profile shows roughly 350,000 distinct CDR3 sequences, roughly 15% of them singletons. The CDR3 spans 17 residues. Germline V lookup: CDR1 SGHVS, CDR2 FQNEAQ. V trimming: 0 bases; J trimming: 5 bases; junction bases outside the gene matches: 8. This clonotype was observed many times. The target antigen is unknown. This chain uses TRBV7-8 with TRBJ2-3, with TRBD1 identical over 10 bases. The material sequenced was PBMCs or a T cell subset sorted from them (not recorded which). The TCR originated in a man between 18 and 29 years old who had mild COVID-19 (a few samples of this study predate the infection). Cell type and time point are not known. CDR3 loop: CASSLAPWDRGGDTQYF. The CDR3 nucleotides are TGTGCCAGCAGCTTAGCCCCCTGGGACAGGGGTGGAGATACGCAGTATTTT.